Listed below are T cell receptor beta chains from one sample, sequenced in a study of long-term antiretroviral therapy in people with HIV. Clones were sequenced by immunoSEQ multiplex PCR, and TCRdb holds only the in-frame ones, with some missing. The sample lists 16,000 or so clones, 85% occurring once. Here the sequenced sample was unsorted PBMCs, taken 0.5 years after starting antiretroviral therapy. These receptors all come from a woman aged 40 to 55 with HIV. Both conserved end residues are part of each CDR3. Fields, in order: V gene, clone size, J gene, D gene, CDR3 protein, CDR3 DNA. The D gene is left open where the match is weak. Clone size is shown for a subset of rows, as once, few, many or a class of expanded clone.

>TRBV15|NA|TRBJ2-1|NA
CATSREGGSYNEQFF
TGTGCCACCAGCAGAGAAGGGGGCTCCTACAATGAGCAGTTCTTC
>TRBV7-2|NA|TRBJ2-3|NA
CASSPTDTQYF
TGTGCCAGCAGCCCGACAGATACGCAGTATTTT
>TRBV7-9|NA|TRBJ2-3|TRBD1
CASSLGLGTGSDTQYF
TGTGCCAGCAGCTTAGGACTCGGGACAGGGAGTGATACGCAGTATTTT
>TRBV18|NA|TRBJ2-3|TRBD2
CASSPQEGLAGEGDTQYF
TGTGCCAGCTCACCACAGGAGGGACTAGCGGGAGAGGGAGATACGCAGTATTTT
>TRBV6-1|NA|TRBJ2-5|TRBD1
CASTLLEGARKTQYF
TGTGCCAGCACTCTCCTAGAGGGGGCGAGGAAGACCCAGTACTTC
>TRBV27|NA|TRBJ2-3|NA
CASSPERDTDTQYF
TGTGCCAGCAGCCCCGAGCGAGACACAGATACGCAGTATTTT
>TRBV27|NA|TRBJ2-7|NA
CASSFRGEYEQYF
TGTGCCAGCAGTTTTAGGGGCGAATACGAGCAGTACTTC
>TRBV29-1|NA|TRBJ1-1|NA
CSVEEYTEAFF
TGCAGCGTTGAAGAGTACACTGAAGCTTTCTTT
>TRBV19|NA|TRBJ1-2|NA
CASSIHPQTAGKDGYTF
TGTGCCAGTAGTATCCACCCTCAGACGGCCGGGAAGGATGGCTACACCTTC
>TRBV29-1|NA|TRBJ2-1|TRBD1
CSVTNRSRDRDNEQFF
TGCAGCGTTACAAATCGGAGCCGGGACAGGGACAATGAGCAGTTCTTC
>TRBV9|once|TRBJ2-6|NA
CASSGQGSSGANVLTF
TGTGCCAGCAGCGGTCAAGGCTCCTCTGGGGCCAACGTCCTGACTTTC
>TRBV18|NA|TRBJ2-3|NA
CASSPPSTDTQYF
TGTGCCAGCTCACCACCTAGCACAGATACGCAGTATTTT
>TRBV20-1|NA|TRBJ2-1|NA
CSVTMGGEQFF
TGCAGTGTGACTATGGGGGGCGAGCAGTTCTTC
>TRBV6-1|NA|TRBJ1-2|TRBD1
CASSEEAGGVGYTF
TGTGCCAGCAGTGAAGAGGCAGGGGGCGTGGGCTACACCTTC
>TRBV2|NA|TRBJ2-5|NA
CASTVIRQETQYF
TGTGCCAGCACAGTAATTAGGCAAGAGACCCAGTACTTC
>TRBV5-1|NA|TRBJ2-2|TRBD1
CASTYVAGQANTGELFF
TGCGCCAGCACCTACGTGGCGGGACAGGCGAACACCGGGGAGCTGTTTTTT
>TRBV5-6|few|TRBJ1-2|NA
CASSLPLGGSRNGYTF
TGTGCCAGCAGCTTACCTTTAGGGGGGAGTAGAAATGGCTACACCTTC
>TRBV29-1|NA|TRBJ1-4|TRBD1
CSVRTGEKLFF
TGCAGCGTGCGGACAGGAGAAAAACTGTTTTTT
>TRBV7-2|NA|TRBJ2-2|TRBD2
CASRLAGNTGELFF
TGTGCCAGCAGGCTAGCGGGTAACACCGGGGAGCTGTTTTTT
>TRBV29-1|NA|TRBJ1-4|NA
CSVGEGGEKLFF
TGCAGCGTTGGCGAAGGGGGGGAAAAACTGTTTTTT
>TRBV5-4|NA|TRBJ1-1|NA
CASSTAGSQNTEAFF
TGTGCCAGCAGCACTGCAGGGAGTCAGAACACTGAAGCTTTCTTT
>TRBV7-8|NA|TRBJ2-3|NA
CASSFSRGLDTQYF
TGTGCCAGCAGCTTTAGTAGAGGGTTGGATACGCAGTATTTT